This T cell receptor beta chain stems from a study of T-cell reconstitution after alpha-beta-depleted transplantation in children. Germline assignment: CDR1 SGHTA and CDR2 FQGNSA. J gave up 3 bases and V 5 bases, and 10 bases lay outside the gene matches. The CDR3 consists of 15 residues. This clonotype has just a few counts. Its antigen is currently unknown. Whole-study findings and limits: Surviving recipient T cells and thymic progenitors produced the high day-60 TCRbeta diversity seen in some patients.

TCRbeta library construction was performed incorporating unique molecular identifiers. MiXCR, run by TCRdb on the PCR reads, gives a single entry per CDR3 protein. Here the sample spans about 98,000 distinct CDR3 sequences, over 6% being singletons. The sample was PBMCs, taken before TCRalphabeta/CD19-depleted stem cell transplant. The rearrangement links TRBV7-2 to TRBJ2-7, with 7 bases identical to TRBD1. The TCR was taken from a boy under 10 years old with acute lymphoblastic leukemia, due to receive a stem cell transplant. The CDR3 sequence: CASSLQGRLIYEQYF. CDR3 DNA: TGTGCCAGCAGCCTACAGGGGCGACTGATCTACGAGCAGTACTTC.